One and the same sample provided the 12 T cell receptor beta chains below, sequenced in a study of OX40 agonist ivuxolimab in advanced cancers. The method was immunoSEQ multiplex PCR; TCRdb's version includes in-frame clones alone and lacks a portion of them. The data hold 53,000 or so clones, with about four fifths observed a single time. Sample: CD4+ or CD8+ T cells sorted from blood, taken in a trial of the OX40 agonist ivuxolimab. The receptor set was obtained from an adult with an advanced solid tumor such as melanoma, head and neck, liver or kidney cancer.

V is TRBV5-1 and J is TRBJ2-7; D is possibly TRBD2 (6 bases). CDR3 length equals 16 residues. Looked up from germline, CDR1 is SGHRS and CDR2 is YFSETQ. V shed 4 bases and J shed 2 bases, with 19 bases lying between them. CDR3 sequence (DNA): TGCGCCAGCAGCCGAACCCGGGGAGGATTGGCCTACGAGCAGTACTTC. Its translation is CASSRTRGGLAYEQYF.

The rearrangement links TRBV30 to TRBJ2-7, with D perhaps matching TRBD2 (6 bases). CDR3 size: 12 residues. Trimming cost V 8 bases and J 0 bases, with 11 bases left between them. The V gene's germline CDR1 is GTSNPN and CDR2 SVGIG (reference sequence). The CDR3 reads CATTAGSYEQYF. DNA for the CDR3: TGTGCCACAACAGCGGGCTCCTACGAGCAGTACTTC.

The chain recombines TRBV18 with TRBJ1-1; 11 positions match TRBD1. The CDR3 extends over 15 amino acids. The germline gives CDR1 KGHSH, CDR2 LQKENI. With V trimmed by 5 bases and J by 6 bases, 8 bases remained unmatched. This CDR3 is CASSSGQGVYSEAFF. CDR3 DNA sequence: TGTGCCAGCTCATCGGGACAGGGGGTTTACTCTGAAGCTTTCTTT.

The rearrangement links TRBV5-1 to TRBJ1-6, with 7 positions matching TRBD1. Trimming cost V 0 bases and J 7 bases; bases outside gene matches: 7. The CDR3 totals 16 residues. The germline gives CDR1 SGHRS, CDR2 YFSETQ. DNA of the CDR3: TGCGCCAGCAGCTTGGAGGGGGACAGCTTCAATTCACCCCTCCACTTT. It is translated as CASSLEGDSFNSPLHF.

The V and J genes are TRBV28 and TRBJ1-5, with TRBD1 matching over 9 bases. This CDR3 contains 15 residues. V shed 3 bases, J shed 5 bases, and the junction held 5 bases outside the gene matches. Germline CDR1 MDHEN, CDR2 SYDVKM. CDR3 sequence reads: CASSLNRGLYQPQHF. The CDR3 DNA is TGTGCCAGCAGTTTGAACAGGGGGCTATATCAGCCCCAGCATTTT.

This rearrangement joins TRBV25-1 to TRBJ2-3, with D tentatively TRBD2 (6 bases). The germline V gene has CDR1 MGHDK and CDR2 SYGVNS. V was cut by 6 bases and J by 4 bases, with 20 bases left in between. This CDR3 comprises 16 residues. Written as DNA, the CDR3 is TGTGCCAGCAGCCCGGTGGATAGCGGACGTCCAGATACGCAGTATTTT. It specifies CASSPVDSGRPDTQYF.

The rearrangement links TRBV2 to TRBJ2-6; D tentatively fits TRBD1 or TRBD2 (5 bases each). V was cut by 5 bases and J by 1 base, with 21 bases left in between. The germline V gene has CDR1 SNHLY and CDR2 FYNNEI. The CDR3 runs to 19 residues. The CDR3 loop reads CASSLTGTRALSGANVLTF. The CDR3 region has the DNA TGTGCCAGCAGTCTTACCGGGACCCGAGCCCTTTCTGGGGCCAACGTCCTGACTTTC.

The gene calls are TRBV6-1 and TRBJ1-1, with unresolved D. V was cut by 4 bases and J by 0 bases, with 6 bases left in between. The CDR3 loop spans 13 amino acids. CDR1 and CDR2 (germline): MNHNS, SASEGT. The CDR3: CASSGSLNTEAFF. DNA for the CDR3: TGTGCCAGCAGTGGATCTTTGAACACTGAAGCTTTCTTT.

The chain couples TRBV7-2 to TRBJ2-2; D unclear. The CDR3 is made up of 12 amino acids. Trimming removed 2 bases from V and 7 bases from J, with 5 bases in between. Germline V gives CDR1 SGHTA, CDR2 FQGNSA. The CDR3 region has the DNA TGTGCCAGCAGCTTATGGGGCGGGGAGCTGTTTTTT. Translated: CASSLWGGELFF.

The CDR3 bases are TGTGCCAGCAGTCCCGGGACTAGCGACACCGGGGAGCTGTTTTTT. It translates to CASSPGTSDTGELFF. This chain joins TRBV6-4 and TRBJ2-2; 10 bases match TRBD2. The CDR3 spans 15 residues. Trimming at V came to 5 bases and at J to 3 bases, leaving 3 bases not matched to a gene. Germline lookup yields CDR1 MRHNA and CDR2 SNTAGT.

This sequence joins TRBV5-1 and TRBJ2-2; either TRBD1 or TRBD2 may fit D (5 bases each). This CDR3 is 13 amino acids long. V lost 6 bases to trimming and J lost 7 bases, with 13 bases between them. Germline CDR1 SGHRS, CDR2 YFSETQ. Here the CDR3 reads CASMGVRSGELFF. The DNA of the CDR3 is TGCGCCAGCATGGGGGTGCGCAGCGGGGAGCTGTTTTTT.

The chain combines TRBV5-4 with TRBJ2-3; 13 nucleotides align to TRBD2. V lost 0 bases, J lost 5 bases, and 6 bases stayed unmatched. The CDR3 has 17 residues. The germline gives CDR1 SGHNT, CDR2 YYREEE (reference sequence). CDR3 DNA: TGTGCCAGCAGCTTGGAACTAGCGGGAGGGTTGGGAGATACGCAGTATTTT. As protein: CASSLELAGGLGDTQYF.